This T cell receptor beta chain is drawn from a study of vaccination effects on CD4 cells after COVID-19. V was cut by 1 base and J by 7 bases, with 16 bases left in between. The CDR3 covers 15 residues. Germline CDR1 is SGHVS and CDR2 is FNYEAQ. Expansion with viral peptide pools was applied to antigen-specific CD4+ T cells by the ViraFEST assay prior to sequencing. Upon completion of 10 to 11 days in culture, CD4+ T cells were isolated. Each person got two doses of an mRNA SARS-CoV-2 vaccine, BNT162b2 or mRNA-1273. With regard to this clone: What it binds is not known.

The assay was immunoSEQ multiplex PCR, and TCRdb's table has in-frame clones only and misses some. Of some 50,000 clones listed, about 70% are singletons. This clonotype originated in a human donor who received a COVID-19 vaccine. Sample: CD4+ T cells from PBMCs cultured with HCoV-OC43 spike peptides, taken after COVID-19 vaccination. Described subset: HCoV-OC43 spike overlapping peptide pool stimulation. This chain links TRBV7-6 with TRBJ1-1; a possible D gene is TRBD1 (6 bases). DNA of the CDR3: TGTGCCAGCAGCTTAGTAGGGGGGGCGCGCGGTGAAGCTTTCTTT. It translates to CASSLVGGARGEAFF.